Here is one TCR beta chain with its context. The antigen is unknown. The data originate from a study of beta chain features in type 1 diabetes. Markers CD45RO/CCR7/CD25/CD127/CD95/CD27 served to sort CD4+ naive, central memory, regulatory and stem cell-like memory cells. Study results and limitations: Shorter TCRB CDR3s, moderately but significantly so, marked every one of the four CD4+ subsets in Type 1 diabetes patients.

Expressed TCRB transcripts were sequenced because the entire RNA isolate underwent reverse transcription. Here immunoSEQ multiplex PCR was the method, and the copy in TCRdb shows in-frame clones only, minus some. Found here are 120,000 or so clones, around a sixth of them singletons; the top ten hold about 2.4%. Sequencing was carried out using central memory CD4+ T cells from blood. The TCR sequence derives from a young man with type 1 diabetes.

The CDR3: CAWRGTDRVPYGYTF. As DNA, the CDR3 is TGTGCCTGGAGGGGGACGGACAGGGTCCCCTATGGCTACACCTTC. The chain carries TRBV30 and TRBJ1-2; 8 nucleotides align to TRBD1. The V gene end was trimmed by 3 bases and the J gene end by 4 bases; junction bases not matched to a gene: 10. This CDR3 spans 15 amino acids. CDR1 is GTSNPN, CDR2 SVGIG, per germline (reference sequence).